This T cell receptor beta chain appears in the sequencing data of a study of blood T cell repertoires in COVID-19. Study overall: COVID-19 samples collected from the United States, Italy and Spain covered acute and convalescent phases. Nucleic acid was either cDNA or gDNA, and it came from T cells, B-cell-depleted T cells, or PBMCs.

This clone occurred a few times. Per the authors' pipeline: How many nucleated cells were present was estimated from reference gene primer amplification. TCRdb keeps only in-frame clones here, not all; method: immunoSEQ multiplex PCR. The V and J calls and the clone size are those of that table, but D and trimming were determined from the DNA. This sample carries around 100,000 clones, 87% of them seen once, and the ten largest clones take 2.5% to 3.5%. Trimming left V 3 bases short and J 12 bases short, with 14 bases between. The germline V gene encodes CDR1 KGHDR and CDR2 SFDVKD. This CDR3 has 13 amino acids.

This TCR derives from a man aged 45-65 years in a cohort sampled during active COVID-19. The gene calls are TRBV24-1 and TRBJ1-5; D ambiguous. The sample comprised peripheral blood. Here the CDR3 reads CATSDAGRGVQHF. The CDR3 bases are TGTGCCACCAGTGATGCGGGCCGTGGGGTCCAGCATTTT.